This section outlines one T cell receptor (beta chain) sequence together with its context. Its antigen is not identified. The data originate from a study of CD8 T cells in ankylosing spondylitis. Study-level results: Reportedly, disease-linked clones are significantly enriched in ankylosing spondylitis patients' matched synovial fluid. Typical of ankylosing spondylitis blood, it appeared, was a TCR beta motif of roughly eight highly homologous variants.

One entry per CDR3 protein, called by TCRdb with MiXCR from the 5' RACE reads. The sample contains 300,000 to 400,000 distinct CDR3 sequences, around 15% of which appear only once. The ends were cut back, 3 bases at V and 7 bases at J, with 12 bases in the middle. This CDR3 spans 14 amino acids. V gene TRBV12-3 or TRBV12-4 combines with J gene TRBJ2-2, with D possibly being TRBD1 (5 bases). The sequence was collected from a male donor with ankylosing spondylitis or in good health (not recorded which). Sequenced sample: blood, either unsorted or a sorted T cell fraction (not recorded which). The CDR3 is CASSLRTPIGELFF. Here the CDR3 DNA reads TGTGCCAGCAGTTTGCGGACACCTATCGGGGAGCTGTTTTTT.